The sequence of this T cell receptor beta chain was determined in a study of cytomegalovirus exposure and HLA in healthy donors (TCRdb year 2017). Notes on the research overall: According to an earlier analysis of around 600 of the donors, roughly 180 million T cells yielded some 110 million unique TCR beta sequences and around 280 Gb of sequence data. An early release that covered around 590 HLA-typed donors contained 300 to 350 gigabases of sequencing data and some 87 million unique TCR sequences. Of the 350 to 450 genotyped donors, approximately 83% fell in the genetic ancestry cluster associated with self-reported Caucasian donors. The study aimed to test whether signatures of past pathogen exposure could be identified by cataloging public T cell receptors. The study used immunosequencing to profile the T cell repertoires of several hundred subjects and linked those repertoires to cytomegalovirus serostatus. A separate validation cohort of 100 to 150 different subjects was used in addition to the 666-subject first cohort. High-throughput TCR immunosequencing, statistical association of individual TCRs with disease status, and machine learning were combined to predict cytomegalovirus infection status. A later analysis re-analyzed previously published TCR beta repertoires from 660 or so donors and added high-resolution HLA genotyping to study TCR occurrence patterns. The later analysis used no new phenotypic data to find candidate immune exposures, relying instead on TCR beta sequences and their occurrence across donors. To decide whether each TCR beta V gene segment behaved as functional or pseudogenic, an earlier analysis of approximately 620 of the donors relied on high-throughput TCR beta sequencing. Alongside the repertoire data, information on donor age, sex, ethnicity and CMV serostatus was compiled. In a later genetic analysis, genome-wide SNP genotypes for about 60% of the 666 donors were used, and that subset was treated as a discovery cohort. All discovery cohort repertoires had been generated using a single sequencing platform. Both class I and class II loci were covered by HLA typing, at four-digit resolution. The number of donors typed differed by locus, with roughly 620-640 for A, B, C, DRB1 and DQB1, roughly 550 for DQA1, 600 to 610 for DPA1, and around 450 for DPB1. Four or five DR-DQ haplotypes were handled as single units for association and clustering because linkage in the cohort was strong. Across approximately 400 genotyped donors of the cohort, an average of about 200,000 unique TCR beta nucleotide sequences per donor were sequenced, and 15% to 20% of those sequences were non-productive.

A distance of 18 bases separates the germline ends of V and J, which lose 8 bases and 7 bases respectively. From cysteine to phenylalanine, the CDR3 is 14 amino acids long. Here the CDR3 DNA is all that survives: 42 bases in frame from base 1. The germline V gene supplies CDR1 WSHSY and CDR2 SAAADI. Library prep was done by the immunoSEQ multiplex PCR assay. The multiplex PCR relied on a mix of 60 forward primers for TCR Vbeta segments and 13 reverse primers for TCR Jbeta segments. The CDR3 region of rearranged TCR beta genes was amplified from genomic DNA by a multiplex PCR assay. The Illumina HiSeq System was used to sequence the amplified TCR beta libraries as 87-base-pair reads. The paper's data handling went like this. A later analysis counted about 76 million unique TCR beta chains across the 666 repertoires, and about 10 million of these chains were shared by at least two donors. To remove PCR and sequencing errors, raw reads were error-corrected and collapsed into unique sequences using a nearest-neighbor algorithm that merged closely related sequences. CDR3 sequences were aligned to IMGT reference sequences to assign V, D and J gene segments. For a sequence to be retained, a match of at least six nucleotides was required to both a V gene segment and a J gene segment. A rearrangement counted as productive if the CDR3 had no stop codons and remained in frame with V and J, and every other rearrangement counted as non-productive. Following IMGT convention, CDR3 was defined as the stretch from the second conserved V-encoded cysteine up to the conserved J-encoded phenylalanine. Sequences without an unambiguous match to a single V gene segment were excluded from the earlier analysis of approximately 560 of the donors. An earlier analysis of almost 600 of the donors classified V segments as functional when productive rearrangements were above 56.7% and as segregating when the standard deviation between donors was above 5%. A statistical classification framework was built to diagnose cytomegalovirus status from the catalog of TCR beta chain sequences. A later analysis assigned V and J genes by comparing TCR nucleotide sequences with IMGT/GENE-DB human TR gene sequences. A later analysis assigned CDR3 sequences and most-parsimonious VDJ recombination scenarios with the TCRdist pipeline. In a later analysis, every TCR beta chain was defined by the combination of its CDR3 amino acid sequence and its V-gene family, and reads without a unique V-gene family were dropped. To address suspected cross-contamination and a sequencing artifact, a later analysis removed several hundred highly shared, low-generation-probability nucleotide sequences. For each public chain, a later analysis derived a clonal expansion index from normalized ranks of inferred template counts within each repertoire. In a later analysis, generation probabilities were computed with a VDJ recombination model fitted to out-of-frame rearrangements, and the resulting probabilities were checked against IGoR. In a later analysis, TCR-TCR, TCR-HLA and TCR-CMV co-occurrence was scored with hypergeometric tests, and a repertoire-size bias correction was applied to TCR pairs. False discovery rates were estimated in a later analysis by permuting HLA or CMV assignments 20 times. In a later analysis, co-occurring TCRs were grouped using DBSCAN, and TCRdist sequence similarity was added for clustering within HLA-allele-positive subsets. Repertoires with fewer than 30,000 or more than 120,000 public chains were left out of co-occurrence clustering, as were a handful of repertoires with anomalous nucleotide sharing. Imported from immuneACCESS, the table was reduced by TCRdb to in-frame sequences with V and J called. These copies leave out some clones; in studies compared against another copy, an unresolved V gene accounts for under half, and the cause of the remainder is not known. The D gene and trimming were derived from the DNA, and the V and J assignments and clone size from that table. This sample's table contains 90,000 to 120,000 clones. In total, the top ten clones hold more than 0.5% of the sample.

As to this clone: Its cognate antigen has yet to be identified.

Overall study results and their limits: V-gene and J-gene trimming of TCR beta chains was associated with a missense DCLRE1C variant in a later genetic analysis, and the association was replicated in an independent cohort. A later analysis found that HLA-associated TCR beta chains were more clonally expanded and had lower generation probabilities than equally common non-associated chains. Presence/absence analyses assumed roughly uniform sequencing depth across donors, an assumption that may not hold. Cytomegalovirus status was reported to be diagnosed by the classifier with high specificity and sensitivity in both the original and validation cohorts. Across donors, most TCR sequences were observed very rarely, whereas some public TCRs were present in many individuals. The 87-base-pair reads could not distinguish some IMGT-functional V segments, including TRBV6-2 and TRBV6-3, so those segments were excluded. In a later analysis, TCR association rates were found to vary across HLA loci, with the most associated TCRs seen for DRB1 alleles and the fewest for HLA-C alleles. This cohort had only TCR beta chains sequenced, and the lack of alpha or paired-chain data limited which features could be detected. Over 15 rarely observed V segments, including chromosome 9 orphons, were excluded from the earlier analysis of almost 600 of the donors because counts were too low. According to a later analysis, most CMV-associated TCR beta chains appeared to be HLA-restricted, and the HLA associations seemed to be driven largely by CMV exposure. The only immune exposure information available for the cohort was CMV serostatus. Correlated functional status among segregating V segments might be attributable to linkage disequilibrium, but an unknown experimental factor could not be ruled out. Broadly in line with IMGT annotations, most TCR beta V segments showed up in productive rearrangements about 87% or about 30% of the time in an earlier analysis of several hundred of the donors. A later analysis associated 16,951 TCR beta sequences with specific HLA alleles at a false discovery rate of 0.05. A group of highly shared sequence variants was considered likely to be a technical artifact of the sequencing pipeline. In a later genetic analysis, fewer N-insertions in productive TCRs were reported among donors in an Asian-associated ancestry cluster than the roughly 700-donor mean. In a later analysis, several top co-occurrence clusters were reported to appear linked to parvovirus B19, influenza, CMV and Epstein-Barr virus. Because HLA typing was unavailable for some donors at each locus, only the typed subset was used in association tests. When HLA alleles, especially DR and DQ, strongly co-occurred, attributing TCR associations to individual alleles was difficult. A total of some 180 TCR beta chains were listed by the study as associated with cytomegalovirus. The authors suggested that the approach could potentially be generalized to other disease states and immunological phenotypes. A further reported finding was that TCR beta sequences accurately predicted the HLA-A and HLA-B alleles for most subjects in the first cohort. Three of the identified cytomegalovirus-associated TCR beta chains were confirmed in vitro to be specific for cytomegalovirus antigens.

The cohort consisted of 600 to 750 healthy bone marrow donors. Cohort members were all nominally healthy when sampled, although unrecorded immune exposures were likely present. The donor tested CMV seronegative and was one of the 352 seronegative cohort members. A peripheral blood sample was collected from each donor, and TCR beta sequencing was performed on peripheral blood mononuclear cells. The Qiagen DNeasy Blood Extraction Kit was used to extract genomic DNA from the blood cell samples. The TCR originated in a man between 45 and 60 years old in good health and CMV-seronegative. This chain joins TRBV10-2 to TRBJ1-5; D gene: possibly TRBD1, on 6 matching bases. Sequences were obtained from PBMCs. The DNA sequence is given as TGCGCCAGCCAACATTCAGGGGAGGGCCAGCCCCAGCATTTT. Translated, it gives CASQHSGEGQPQHF.